This record concerns one T cell receptor beta chain sequence. This clone's antigen is unknown. Qualities for individual bases were not recorded, and no much larger clone is one base off. This sample is drawn from a study of blood T cell repertoires in COVID-19 (dated by TCRdb to the early 2020s). As for the study more broadly: Samples covering the acute and convalescent phases of COVID-19 were provided by collaborators in the United States, Italy and Spain. The prospective study material was composed of cDNA or gDNA derived from T cells, B-cell-depleted T cells, or PBMCs. The dataset comprised deeply sampled blood TCRbeta repertoires from subjects exposed to, actively infected with, or recovered from COVID-19. A freely available public database, intended as a resource for researchers studying the immune response to SARS-CoV-2, is where the repertoires were released. The samples were drawn from two sources: the first 160 participants of the ongoing ImmuneRACE study, and 1,200 or so subjects contributed by 6 global collaborators. Nearly every sample came with metadata listing a de-identified subject ID, COVID-19 status, age in years and sex. Where available, HLA class I and class II types were obtained from metadata supplied by the sample provider rather than from assay-based typing. The study at large found these results: Clinical and demographic metadata were provided uncurated, with the amount varying by source and participant.

TCRbeta CDR3 regions were amplified from genomic DNA by means of the immunoSEQ Assay, a bias-controlled multiplex PCR. The original methods were these. Nucleated cell counts per sample were estimated from amplification of reference gene primers within the assay. To quantify the absolute abundance of each unique TCRbeta CDR3 rearrangement, sequence reads were collapsed and filtered. For each sample, productive Simpson clonality was calculated as the square root of Simpson's diversity index over productive rearrangements. TCRdb holds this immuneACCESS table with in-frame rearrangements only. Some clones are missing; in checked studies, unresolved V genes explain under half, and the rest has no known cause. That table is the source of V, J and clone size, and D and trimming were worked out from the DNA. The sample profile shows about 110,000 clones; approximately 88% of them were found once. Roughly 0.83% of the sample is taken by the ten largest.

There are 14 amino acids in the CDR3, from cysteine to phenylalanine inclusive. CDR3 DNA is the only sequence kept; it has 42 bases, read in frame from the first base. From a lookup of the germline V gene, CDR1 and CDR2 are SQVTM and ANQGSEA. For this chain, trimming is 4 bases at the V end and 5 bases at the J end, and the number of junction bases without a gene match is 10. The collaborating institutions used their own protocols to collect whole blood in K2EDTA tubes. Collaborator samples were shipped for TCRbeta analysis as frozen whole blood, isolated PBMCs, or DNA extracted from either sample type.

Recombination connected TRBV29-1 to TRBJ2-5, with 7 bases in between that match TRBD2. The sequenced material came from peripheral blood. This sequence originates from a woman between 65 and 79 years old with acute or convalescent COVID-19. The DNA sequence is given as TGCAGCGTTGGTGTAAACTCCGGGGGGGAGACCCAGTACTTC. Its protein product is CSVGVNSGGETQYF.